Detailed here is one T cell receptor (beta chain). Clones were sequenced by immunoSEQ multiplex PCR, and TCRdb holds only the in-frame ones, with some missing. The data show approximately 200,000 clones, 86% seen once. The data are from a study of blood T cell repertoires in COVID-19. Background on the study: From the United States, Italy and Spain came samples of acute and convalescent COVID-19.

Cohort allocation depended upon clinical history that participants reported. CDR1 and CDR2 (germline): SGHTA, FQGNSA. CDR3 length: 15 residues. V lost 5 bases to trimming and J lost 10 bases; unmatched junction nucleotides: 9. The TCR was taken from a woman in her 30s who had been exposed to COVID-19. The chain couples TRBV7-2 to TRBJ1-6; 9 nucleotides line up with TRBD1. The sample comprised PBMCs or T cells enriched from blood (not recorded which). The CDR3 reads CASSRRTGELSPLHF. CDR3 nucleotides: TGTGCCAGCAGCCGCCGGACAGGGGAACTCTCACCCCTCCACTTT.